Below are 24 T cell receptor beta chains sequenced from a single sample in a study of T cell responses to AZD1222 COVID-19 vaccine (dated by TCRdb to the early 2020s). Library preparation used the immunoSEQ multiplex PCR assay. Sourced from immuneACCESS, this table was stored by TCRdb with only in-frame sequences that have V and J called. A share of the clones is absent; for the studies checked, an unresolved V gene accounts for under half, and the remainder has no known explanation. This sample comprises roughly 140,000 clones, roughly 91% of them detected only once. Roughly 2% of the sample belongs to the ten largest clones. The time point label here, explained by the study, means: about 28 days (+/-7) after the second vaccine dose. The material was peripheral blood, obtained 28 days after the second AZD1222 dose. These receptors originate from an adult who received the AZD1222 COVID-19 vaccine.

The chain is built from TRBV7-9 and TRBJ1-1; D not certain. Germline V gene sequence: CDR1 SEHNR, CDR2 FQNEAQ (reference sequence). Trimming removed 2 bases from V and 6 bases from J, with 19 bases in between. The length of the CDR3 is 16 residues. Here the CDR3 reads CASSLTRQATLAEAFF. In nucleotides, the CDR3 is TGTGCCAGCAGCTTAACGAGGCAGGCAACCTTGGCTGAAGCTTTCTTT. Together with reference TRBV7-9 and TRBJ1-1, the CDR3 gives the full variable domain: DTGVSQNPRHKITKRGQNVTFRCDPISEHNRLYWYRQTLGQGPEFLTYFQNEAQLEKSRLLSDRFSAERPKGSFSTLEIQRTEQGDSAMYLCASSLTRQATLAEAFFGQGTRLTVV.

This chain connects TRBV6-1 to TRBJ1-5; the match to TRBD1 covers 9 bases. The V segment lost 3 bases and the J segment 4 bases; nucleotides outside the gene matches: 1. This CDR3 is 14 amino acids long. The germline V gene encodes CDR1 MNHNS and CDR2 SASEGT. The CDR3 protein is CASSEDRGNQPQHF. The CDR3, as DNA: TGTGCCAGCAGTGAGGACAGGGGTAATCAGCCCCAGCATTTT.

The V and J genes are TRBV19 and TRBJ1-2; unclear D gene. Germline V gene sequence: CDR1 LNHDA, CDR2 SQIVND (reference sequence). Trimming stripped 2 bases from V and 2 bases from J, with 9 bases between. CDR3 length: 14 amino acids. This CDR3 is CASSIKQTNYGYTF. CDR3 nucleotide sequence: TGTGCCAGTAGTATAAAACAGACGAACTATGGCTACACCTTC.

This rearrangement joins TRBV19 to TRBJ1-3; a weak D match, TRBD1 (6 bases). The CDR3 totals 15 residues. V lost 5 bases and J 1 base, leaving 12 bases between the germline ends. Germline loops: CDR1 LNHDA, CDR2 SQIVND (reference sequence). In nucleotides, the CDR3 is TGTGCCAGTAGTCGGGGAGGGGGATCTGGAAACACCATATATTTT. Translation gives CASSRGGGSGNTIYF.

This sequence joins TRBV10-1 and TRBJ2-1; D not resolved. Germline values: CDR1 WNHNN, CDR2 SYGVQD (reference sequence). V lost 6 bases to trimming and J lost 6 bases, with 9 bases between them. CDR3 size: 12 residues. The DNA of the CDR3 is TGCGCCAGCAGAGGAGACGGCAATGAGCAGTTCTTC. It specifies CASRGDGNEQFF.

V gene TRBV11-2 combines with J gene TRBJ1-1; D is unclear. CDR1 and CDR2 from the germline V gene are SGHAT and FQNNGV. The CDR3 loop spans 17 amino acids. V lost 3 bases and J 0 bases, leaving 17 bases between the germline ends. For the CDR3, the DNA is TGTGCCAGCAGCTTTACGACCCTGACGCCCATGAACACTGAAGCTTTCTTT. This encodes CASSFTTLTPMNTEAFF.

The chain recombines TRBV19 with TRBJ1-2; possible D gene TRBD1, 5 bases. This CDR3 comprises 16 residues. The V end was cut by 10 bases, the J end by 0 bases, with 21 bases between. Germline V gene sequence: CDR1 LNHDA, CDR2 SQIVND (reference sequence). The CDR3 coding sequence is TGTGCCACCGGCCGGGGCAGGAGCATCGCTAACTATGGCTACACCTTC. Translated: CATGRGRSIANYGYTF.

The V and J genes are TRBV19 and TRBJ2-5, with D hard to call. Germline V gives CDR1 LNHDA, CDR2 SQIVND (reference sequence). V lost 0 bases and J 2 bases, leaving 7 bases between the germline ends. The CDR3 spans 14 residues. Here the CDR3 reads CASSIELLQETQYF. Written as DNA, the CDR3 is TGTGCCAGTAGTATAGAACTTCTTCAAGAGACCCAGTACTTC.

The V and J genes are TRBV2 and TRBJ2-7; TRBD2 is a possible D gene (5 bases). V lost 6 bases and J 3 bases, leaving 12 bases between the germline ends. The CDR3 covers 13 residues. CDR1 SNHLY and CDR2 FYNNEI come from the germline V gene. CDR3 in DNA: TGTGCCAGCAGGCCTCGGACTCACTACGAGCAGTACTTC. It yields the protein CASRPRTHYEQYF.

The chain carries TRBV5-6 and TRBJ1-3; D call uncertain. V was trimmed by 1 base and J by 4 bases, leaving 9 bases between them. Looked up from germline, CDR1 is SGHDT and CDR2 is YYEEEE. The CDR3 sequence is 14 residues long. CDR3 bases: TGTGCCAGCAGCTTGTGGGAGTCAGGAAACACCATATATTTT. Translated: CASSLWESGNTIYF.

The chain links TRBV4-2 to TRBJ2-2; no clear D. The CDR3 runs 15 residues. V lost 0 bases, J lost 2 bases, and 7 bases lay in between. Germline values: CDR1 LGHNA, CDR2 YNFKEQ. CDR3: CASSQDWRNTGELFF. The CDR3 bases are TGTGCCAGCAGCCAAGATTGGAGAAACACCGGGGAGCTGTTTTTT.

The V call is TRBV7-2, the J call TRBJ1-5; a possible D gene is TRBD1 (6 bases). The CDR3 is made up of 13 amino acids. The germline V gene has CDR1 SGHTA and CDR2 FQGNSA. V lost 1 base and J lost 9, with 10 bases in between. CDR3 DNA sequence: TGTGCCAGCAGCTTAGGGGGGCCTAGGCCCCAGCATTTT. It specifies CASSLGGPRPQHF.

This clone was picked up one time. The chain combines TRBV19 with TRBJ1-2; D possibly corresponds to TRBD1 (6 bases). Germline V gene sequence: CDR1 LNHDA, CDR2 SQIVND (reference sequence). Trimming removed 7 bases at V and 4 bases at J, with 19 bases between. CDR3 length: 15 residues. The chain's CDR3 is CASTALLGGGYGYTF. In DNA form, the CDR3 reads TGTGCCAGTACCGCACTCTTGGGAGGGGGCTATGGCTACACCTTC.

This clone came up once. J is TRBJ2-3 and V is TRBV5-6; no reliable D call. The CDR3 is 12 amino acids. Germline CDR1 SGHDT, CDR2 YYEEEE. V gave up 0 bases and J gave up 8 bases, with 7 bases separating them. The CDR3 DNA reads TGTGCCAGCAGCTTGGGGGATGGTACGCAGTATTTT. This translates into CASSLGDGTQYF.

This sequence joins TRBV7-8 and TRBJ1-4, with D perhaps TRBD1 (6 bases). The CDR3 covers 14 residues. The germline V gene encodes CDR1 SGHVS and CDR2 FQNEAQ. Trimming stripped 5 bases from V and 5 bases from J, with 12 bases between. CDR3: CASSPTGFNEKLFF. CDR3 nucleotides: TGTGCCAGCAGCCCGACAGGCTTCAATGAAAAACTGTTTTTT.

The chain combines TRBV2 with TRBJ1-5; 11 positions agree with TRBD1. The CDR3 contains 15 residues. Germline V gene lookup returns CDR1 SNHLY and CDR2 FYNNEI. V lost 6 bases to trimming and J lost 7 bases; unmatched junction nucleotides: 8. The CDR3 loop is CASRAPGQGGQPQHF. CDR3 coding DNA: TGTGCCAGCAGGGCCCCGGGACAGGGGGGCCAGCCCCAGCATTTT.

The rearrangement uses TRBV5-6 and TRBJ1-1, with 8 nucleotides matching TRBD1. This CDR3 contains 13 residues. Trimming took 3 bases from V and 5 from J; bases not matched to a gene: 3. Looked up from germline, CDR1 is SGHDT and CDR2 is YYEEEE. The CDR3 nucleotides are TGTGCCAGCAGCTCCACAGGGGGGACTGAAGCTTTCTTT. Its protein is CASSSTGGTEAFF.

This clone was seen just once. V usage is TRBV15 and J usage is TRBJ1-1; D ambiguous. The CDR3 extends over 15 amino acids. The V gene lost 1 base and the J gene lost 2 bases, with 11 bases spanning the gap. Germline V gene lookup returns CDR1 LNHNV and CDR2 YYDKDF (reference sequence). CDR3: CATSRVRDFNTEAFF. Written as DNA, the CDR3 is TGTGCCACCAGCAGAGTTCGGGATTTCAACACTGAAGCTTTCTTT. The variable domain in full, with the rest retrieved from reference TRBV15 and TRBJ1-1, is DAMVIQNPRYQVTQFGKPVTLSCSQTLNHNVMYWYQQKSSQAPKLLFHYYDKDFNNEADTPDNFQSRRPNTSFCFLDIRSPGLGDTAMYLCATSRVRDFNTEAFFGQGTRLTVV.

V and J are TRBV29-1 and TRBJ1-5, with a tentative D call TRBD1 (6 bases). Germline assignment: CDR1 SQVTM and CDR2 ANQGSEA. The V end lost 4 bases, the J end lost 2 bases, and 9 bases lay between the germline ends. The CDR3 covers 13 residues. In DNA, the CDR3 is TGCAGCGTTGGAGGGGGTGGCAATCAGCCCCAGCATTTT. Amino acid sequence: CSVGGGGNQPQHF.

This chain joins TRBV5-1 and TRBJ1-5; no clear D gene. V shed 0 bases and J shed 0 bases, with 4 bases lying between them. The CDR3 spans 14 residues. CDR1 SGHRS and CDR2 YFSETQ come from the germline V gene. CDR3 region: CASSLDGSNQPQHF. DNA for the CDR3: TGCGCCAGCAGCTTGGATGGTAGCAATCAGCCCCAGCATTTT.

This clone was seen a handful of times. The chain carries TRBV9 and TRBJ1-1, with D perhaps matching TRBD1 (5 bases). CDR3 length equals 17 residues. Per germline, CDR1 SGDLS and CDR2 YYNGEE. The V gene lost 5 bases and the J gene lost 5 bases, with 25 bases spanning the gap. The CDR3 is CASSRHQLPGGWTEAFF. CDR3 nucleotides: TGTGCCAGCAGTCGCCATCAACTTCCCGGGGGGTGGACTGAAGCTTTCTTT.

The chain carries TRBV21-1 and TRBJ2-5; no check of the table's D call, TRBD2, against the DNA was made. TRBV21-1 is shown as a pseudogene. The CDR3 is 22 amino acids. The CDR3 nucleotides read TGTGCCAGCAGCATAGATCCTCGCGGGGGCCGGGGCCGGGTATTGGACCAAGAGACCCAGTACTTC. Its translation: CASSIDPRGGRGRVLDQETQYF.

This chain links TRBV5-1 with TRBJ1-1; no definite D call. The CDR3 sequence is 13 residues long. V shed 3 bases and J shed 4 bases, with 10 bases lying between them. Looked up from germline, CDR1 is SGHRS and CDR2 is YFSETQ. The CDR3: CASSSSGVTEAFF. For the CDR3, the DNA is TGCGCCAGCAGCTCCTCCGGGGTCACTGAAGCTTTCTTT.

The chain recombines TRBV7-2 with TRBJ1-2; D gene unclear. Trimming left V 2 bases short and J 2 bases short, with 0 bases between. CDR3 length: 11 amino acids. Germline assignment: CDR1 SGHTA and CDR2 FQGNSA. CDR3 region: CASSLNYGYTF. The CDR3 nucleotides read TGTGCCAGCAGCTTAAACTATGGCTACACCTTC.